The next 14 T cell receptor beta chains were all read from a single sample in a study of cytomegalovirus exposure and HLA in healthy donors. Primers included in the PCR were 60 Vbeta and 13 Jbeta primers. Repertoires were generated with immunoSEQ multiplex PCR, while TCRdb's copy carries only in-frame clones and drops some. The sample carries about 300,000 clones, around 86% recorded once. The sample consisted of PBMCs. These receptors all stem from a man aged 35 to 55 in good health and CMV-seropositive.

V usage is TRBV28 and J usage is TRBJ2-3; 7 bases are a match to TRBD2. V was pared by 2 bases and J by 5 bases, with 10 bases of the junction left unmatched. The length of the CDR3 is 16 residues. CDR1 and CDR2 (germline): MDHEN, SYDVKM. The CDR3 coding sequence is TGTGCCAGCAGTTTAGGAGGTGCGGGAGCGAAAGATACGCAGTATTTT. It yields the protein CASSLGGAGAKDTQYF.

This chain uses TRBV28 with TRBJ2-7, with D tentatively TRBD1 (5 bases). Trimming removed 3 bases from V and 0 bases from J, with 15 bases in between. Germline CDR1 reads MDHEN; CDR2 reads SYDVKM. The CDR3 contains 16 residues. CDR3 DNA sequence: TGTGCCAGCAGTTTGGCCGACAGTGGAAACTCCTACGAGCAGTACTTC. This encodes CASSLADSGNSYEQYF.

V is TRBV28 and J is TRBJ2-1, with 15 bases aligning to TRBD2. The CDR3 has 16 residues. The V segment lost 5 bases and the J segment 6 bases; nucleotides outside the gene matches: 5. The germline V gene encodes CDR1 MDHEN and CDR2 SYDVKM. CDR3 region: CASSPWTSGRVNEQFF. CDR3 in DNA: TGTGCCAGCAGTCCGTGGACTAGCGGGAGGGTCAATGAGCAGTTCTTC. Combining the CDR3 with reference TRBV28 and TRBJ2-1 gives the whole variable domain DVKVTQSSRYLVKRTGEKVFLECVQDMDHENMFWYRQDPGLGLRLIYFSYDVKMKEKGDIPEGYSVSREKKERFSLILESASTNQTSMYLCASSPWTSGRVNEQFFGPGTRLTVL.

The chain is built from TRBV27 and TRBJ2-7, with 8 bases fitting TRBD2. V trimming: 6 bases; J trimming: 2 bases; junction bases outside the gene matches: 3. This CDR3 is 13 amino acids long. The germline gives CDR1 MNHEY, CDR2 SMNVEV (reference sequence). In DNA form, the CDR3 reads TGTGCCAGCAGCCTAGCGGGCGCCTACGAGCAGTACTTC. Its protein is CASSLAGAYEQYF.

Here the CDR3 reads CASSRGLAGSTYNEQFF. DNA for the CDR3: TGTGCCAGCAGCCGCGGACTAGCGGGTTCAACCTACAATGAGCAGTTCTTC. The chain joins TRBV14 to TRBJ2-1, with 11 bases lining up with TRBD2. V was clipped by 4 bases and J by 2 bases; unmatched bases: 7. The CDR3 totals 17 residues. Germline values: CDR1 SGHDN, CDR2 FVKESK.

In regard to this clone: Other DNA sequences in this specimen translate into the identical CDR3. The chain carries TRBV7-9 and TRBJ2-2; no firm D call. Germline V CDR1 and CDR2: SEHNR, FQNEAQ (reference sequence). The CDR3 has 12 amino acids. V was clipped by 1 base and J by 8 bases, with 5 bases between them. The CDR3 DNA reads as TGTGCCAGCAGCTTAGGAGCGGGGGAGCTGTTTTTT. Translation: CASSLGAGELFF.

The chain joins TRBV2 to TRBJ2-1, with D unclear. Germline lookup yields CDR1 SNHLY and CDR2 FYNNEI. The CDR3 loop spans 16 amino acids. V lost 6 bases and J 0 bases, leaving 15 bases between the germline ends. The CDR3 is CASRKSPALSYNEQFF. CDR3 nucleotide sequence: TGTGCCAGCAGGAAGAGTCCCGCACTCTCCTACAATGAGCAGTTCTTC. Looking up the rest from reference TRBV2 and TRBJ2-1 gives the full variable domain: EPEVTQTPSHQVTQMGQEVILRCVPISNHLYFYWYRQILGQKVEFLVSFYNNEISEKSEIFDDQFSVERPDGSNFTLKIRSTKLEDSAMYFCASRKSPALSYNEQFFGPGTRLTVL.

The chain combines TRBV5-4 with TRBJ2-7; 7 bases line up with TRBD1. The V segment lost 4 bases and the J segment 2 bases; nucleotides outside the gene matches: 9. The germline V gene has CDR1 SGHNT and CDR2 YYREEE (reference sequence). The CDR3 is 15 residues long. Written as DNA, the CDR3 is TGTGCCAGCAGCGTCACCGGGACAGATACCTACGAGCAGTACTTC. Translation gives CASSVTGTDTYEQYF.

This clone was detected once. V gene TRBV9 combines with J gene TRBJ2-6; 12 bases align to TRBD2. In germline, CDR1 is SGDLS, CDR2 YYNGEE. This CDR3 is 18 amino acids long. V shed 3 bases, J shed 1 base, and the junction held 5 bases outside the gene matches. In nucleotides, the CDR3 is TGTGCCAGCAGCGCTCGGACTAGCGGGGCTTCTGGGGCCAACGTCCTGACTTTC. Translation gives CASSARTSGASGANVLTF.

DNA for the CDR3: TGTGCCAGCAGTTTCCTCATAGGGGAAGGGCAACAGCCCCAGCATTTT. It encodes CASSFLIGEGQQPQHF. The rearrangement uses TRBV28 and TRBJ1-5; D might be TRBD1 (5 bases). Germline-derived CDR1 and CDR2 are MDHEN and SYDVKM. V shed 3 bases and J shed 7 bases, with 19 bases lying between them. The CDR3 sequence is 16 residues long.

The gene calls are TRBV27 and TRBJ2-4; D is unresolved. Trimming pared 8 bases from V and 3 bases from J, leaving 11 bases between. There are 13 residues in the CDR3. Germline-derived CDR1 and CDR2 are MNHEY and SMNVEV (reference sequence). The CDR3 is CASRTYNKNIQYF. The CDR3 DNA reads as TGTGCCAGCCGTACCTATAACAAAAACATTCAGTACTTC.

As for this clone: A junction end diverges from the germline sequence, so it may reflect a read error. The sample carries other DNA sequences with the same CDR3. The CDR3 region is CASSLGTSGSETQYF. CDR3 bases: TGCGCCAGCAGCTTGGGTACTAGCGGGAGCGAGACTCAGTACTTC. This chain connects TRBV5-1 to TRBJ2-5, with TRBD2 matching 11 bases. Germline CDR1 reads SGHRS; CDR2 reads YFSETQ. The CDR3 has 15 residues. Together with reference TRBV5-1 and TRBJ2-5, the CDR3 gives the full variable domain: KAGVTQTPRYLIKTRGQQVTLSCSPISGHRSVSWYQQTPGQGLQFLFEYFSETQRNKGNFPGRFSGRQFSNSRSEMNVSTLELGDSALYLCASSLGTSGSETQYFGPGTRLLVL.

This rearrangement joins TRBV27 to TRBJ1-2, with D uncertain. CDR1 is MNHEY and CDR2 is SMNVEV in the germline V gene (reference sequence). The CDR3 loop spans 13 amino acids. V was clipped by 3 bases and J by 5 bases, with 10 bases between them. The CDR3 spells CASSFGRQYGYTF. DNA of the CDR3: TGTGCCAGCAGTTTTGGCCGACAATATGGCTACACCTTC.

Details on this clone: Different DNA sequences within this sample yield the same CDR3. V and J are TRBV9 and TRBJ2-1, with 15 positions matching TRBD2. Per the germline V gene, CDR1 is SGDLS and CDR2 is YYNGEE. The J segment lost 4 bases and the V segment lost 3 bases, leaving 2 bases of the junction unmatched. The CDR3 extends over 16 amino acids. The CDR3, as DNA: TGTGCCAGCAGCGCGGGGACTAGCGGGAGGTACAATGAGCAGTTCTTC. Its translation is CASSAGTSGRYNEQFF.